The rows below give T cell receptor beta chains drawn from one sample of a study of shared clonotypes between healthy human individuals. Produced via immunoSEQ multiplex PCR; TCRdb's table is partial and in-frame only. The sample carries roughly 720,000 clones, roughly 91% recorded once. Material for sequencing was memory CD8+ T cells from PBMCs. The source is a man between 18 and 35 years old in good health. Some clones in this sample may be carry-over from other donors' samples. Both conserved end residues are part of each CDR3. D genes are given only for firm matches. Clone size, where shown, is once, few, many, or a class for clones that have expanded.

TGTGCCAGCAGCTTAACAGGGGCAGGGGAGCAGTACTTC	CASSLTGAGEQYF	.	TRBD1	TRBV7-9	TRBJ2-7	13
TGTGCCAGCAGTTTAGGTCCGGCCTACGAGCAGTACTTC	CASSLGPAYEQYF	.	.	TRBV28	TRBJ2-7	13
TGTGCCAGCAGCGTAGATGCAGGGTGGAGCACAGATACGCAGTATTTT	CASSVDAGWSTDTQYF	.	.	TRBV9	TRBJ2-3	16
TGTGCCAGCAGCCCTGGAGGGCCGGGAAATGAGCAGTTCTTC	CASSPGGPGNEQFF	.	.	TRBV7-9	TRBJ2-1	14
TGTGCCAGCAGTTTGGGGGATAGCAATCAGCCCCAGCATTTT	CASSLGDSNQPQHF	.	.	TRBV27	TRBJ1-5	14
TGTGCCAGCAGCTTAGGGACCGAGGGTTTATGGATGAAACTGTTTTTT	CASSLGTEGLWMKLFF	.	.	TRBV11-2	TRBJ1-4	16
TGTGCCAGTAGTAACAGGGGAGTATACGAGCAGTACTTC	CASSNRGVYEQYF	.	TRBD1	TRBV19	TRBJ2-7	13
TGTGCCAGCAGCTTGGCCCCAGTTATGAACACTGAAGCTTTCTTT	CASSLAPVMNTEAFF	.	.	TRBV5-8	TRBJ1-1	15
TGCGCCAGCAGCTTGTACGGAACCCAAGAGACCCAGTACTTC	CASSLYGTQETQYF	.	.	TRBV5-1	TRBJ2-5	14
TGTGCCAGCAGCCGGGACAGGGGGCGCCTGGTCACTGAAGCTTTCTTT	CASSRDRGRLVTEAFF	.	TRBD1	TRBV28	TRBJ1-1	16
TGTGCCAGTAACACGCTCTTGAACACTGAAGCTTTCTTT	CASNTLLNTEAFF	.	.	TRBV19	TRBJ1-1	13
TGTGCCTGGAGTGTAACAGGGGGTATTAGCGAGCAGTACTTC	CAWSVTGGISEQYF	.	TRBD1	TRBV30	TRBJ2-7	14
TGTGCCAGCAGAACGAGGGGGTCGGGCACTGAAGCTTTCTTT	CASRTRGSGTEAFF	.	.	TRBV27	TRBJ1-1	14
TGTGCCAGCACCCAATCCTACCCGGGACAGGGCAGCAATCAGCCCCAGCATTTT	CASTQSYPGQGSNQPQHF	.	TRBD1	TRBV2	TRBJ1-5	18
TGTGCCAGCACCCCAGGCCCGGGACTAGCGGTATACAATGAGCAGTTCTTC	CASTPGPGLAVYNEQFF	.	TRBD2	TRBV7-9	TRBJ2-1	17
TGTGCCAGCAGATCACAGGGGCACACTGAAGCTTTCTTT	CASRSQGHTEAFF	.	TRBD1	TRBV28	TRBJ1-1	13
TGTGCCAGCAGCCCGCCCGGGGGACTAGCGTTCTCCTACAATGAGCAGTTCTTC	CASSPPGGLAFSYNEQFF	.	TRBD2	TRBV9	TRBJ2-1	18
TGTGCCAGTAGATTCTCTGTGACTCCCGAGGGACAGACAAACACTGAAGCTTTCTTT	CASRFSVTPEGQTNTEAFF	.	TRBD1	TRBV19	TRBJ1-1	19
TGTGCCAGCCTGGGAATCCGGGAGCTTAACAATGAGCAGTTCTTC	CASLGIRELNNEQFF	.	.	TRBV27	TRBJ2-1	15
TGTGCCAGCAGTTTATCTCCCGCATGGAGGGGTCTTAACACCGGGGAGCTGTTTTTT	CASSLSPAWRGLNTGELFF	.	.	TRBV27	TRBJ2-2	19
TGTGCCAGCAGCTTGTTCAGGGCGCATGAAGCTTTCTTT	CASSLFRAHEAFF	.	.	TRBV11-2	TRBJ1-1	13
TGTGCCAGCAGTTTAAGAGACGGCAGCACAGATACGCAGTATTTT	CASSLRDGSTDTQYF	.	.	TRBV27	TRBJ2-3	15
TGTGCCAGCAGTGGCGGGGTGGTGAACACTGAAGCTTTCTTT	CASSGGVVNTEAFF	.	.	TRBV6-1	TRBJ1-1	14
TGTGCCAGCAGTTTAAGGGGTATTGGGAATGGCTACACCTTC	CASSLRGIGNGYTF	.	.	TRBV27	TRBJ1-2	14
TGTGCCACCTCACAGGTCATGAACACTGAAGCTTTCTTT	CATSQVMNTEAFF	.	.	TRBV15	TRBJ1-1	13
TGTGCCACCCTTCGGATAGTTTACAATGAGCAGTTCTTC	CATLRIVYNEQFF	once	.	TRBV7-9	TRBJ2-1	13
TGTGCCAGCAGCCTAGCAGTGGCCTACGAGCAGTACTTC	CASSLAVAYEQYF	.	.	TRBV11-2	TRBJ2-7	13
TGTGCCAGCAGCCCGTACGGGGAAAATTACAATGAGCAGTTCTTC	CASSPYGENYNEQFF	.	.	TRBV5-5	TRBJ2-1	15
TGTGCCAGCAGCGTAGGGACTAGTAGCACTGAGCAGTTCTTC	CASSVGTSSTEQFF	.	TRBD2	TRBV9	TRBJ2-1	14
TGTGCCAGCAGTTTAGACTCTTACAATGAGCAGTTCTTC	CASSLDSYNEQFF	.	.	TRBV27	TRBJ2-1	13
TGTGCCAGCAGTTTGGTAACAGGGGGGGACTATGGCTACACCTTC	CASSLVTGGDYGYTF	once	TRBD1	TRBV27	TRBJ1-2	15
TGTGCCAGCAGCCCCAGCGTGGTCGATGAGCAGTTCTTC	CASSPSVVDEQFF	.	.	TRBV5-6	TRBJ2-1	13
TGTGCCAGCAGTTACATAAGGGGATCCTACGAGCAGTACTTC	CASSYIRGSYEQYF	.	.	TRBV6-5	TRBJ2-7	14
TGTGCCAGCAGCTTATCCCCTAGCGGGACTACCTACGAGCAGTACTTC	CASSLSPSGTTYEQYF	.	TRBD2	TRBV7-9	TRBJ2-7	16
TGCGCCAGCAGCTTGGGGACAGCCTCGTACGAGCAGTACTTC	CASSLGTASYEQYF	.	.	TRBV5-1	TRBJ2-7	14
TGTGCCAGCAGCTCCAGGGGCGGGAGGGCGGCGTGGAACGAGCAGTACTTC	CASSSRGGRAAWNEQYF	.	TRBD2	TRBV7-6	TRBJ2-7	17
TGTGCCAGCAGTGTGAGCCGCAACTCCTACAATGAGCAGTTCTTC	CASSVSRNSYNEQFF	.	.	TRBV6-4	TRBJ2-1	15
TGTGCCAGCAGCCAAGACATCAGGACCGGGGAGCTGTTTTTT	CASSQDIRTGELFF	.	.	TRBV14	TRBJ2-2	14
TGTGCCAGCAGTGTTGGGGCTAGGGACGAGCAGTACTTC	CASSVGARDEQYF	.	.	TRBV6-1	TRBJ2-7	13
TGTGCCTGGAATCCCACAGGGTTTGGCTACACCTTC	CAWNPTGFGYTF	.	.	TRBV30	TRBJ1-2	12
TGTGCCAGTATAGGACAGGGGTATCAGCCCCAGCATTTT	CASIGQGYQPQHF	.	TRBD1	TRBV28	TRBJ1-5	13
TGCGCCAGCAGCTTGGTCAGCCGGAAAACCGAGAACACTGAAGCTTTCTTT	CASSLVSRKTENTEAFF	.	.	TRBV5-1	TRBJ1-1	17
TGTGCCAGCAGCTCCGTTCCCGGGCACGGCTACACCTTC	CASSSVPGHGYTF	.	.	TRBV5-4	TRBJ1-2	13
TGTGCCAGCAGCTTAGGACCCCTCTTGGACTATGGCTACACCTTC	CASSLGPLLDYGYTF	.	.	TRBV11-2	TRBJ1-2	15
TGTGCCAGCAGCCAATATCTAAGGCCAAGAACCGGGGAGCTGTTTTTT	CASSQYLRPRTGELFF	once	.	TRBV14	TRBJ2-2	16
TGTGCCGGCCGACAGGGGCAGAACACTGAAGCTTTCTTT	CAGRQGQNTEAFF	.	TRBD1	TRBV6-1	TRBJ1-1	13
TGTGCCAGTACTTGGTCGAACACTGAAGCTTTCTTT	CASTWSNTEAFF	few	.	TRBV19	TRBJ1-1	12
TGTGCCAGTAGGGAGGGAACCTACAATGAGCAGTTCTTC	CASREGTYNEQFF	.	.	TRBV19	TRBJ2-1	13
TGTGCCAGCAGCGGGACTATCAGCACAGATACGCAGTATTTT	CASSGTISTDTQYF	.	.	TRBV9	TRBJ2-3	14
TGTGCCAGCAGTCCCAACCCCGTTTACGAGCAGTACTTC	CASSPNPVYEQYF	.	.	TRBV27	TRBJ2-7	13
TGCGCCAGCAGCCCCCAGGCGGATGAAAAACTGTTTTTT	CASSPQADEKLFF	.	.	TRBV4-1	TRBJ1-4	13
TGTGCCAGCAGTTTTGGAGGGACGCGGGTTTTTGGGCAGTACTTC	CASSFGGTRVFGQYF	once	.	TRBV28	TRBJ2-7	15
TGTGCCAGCAGCTTAGGTCTGGAGGCGAGCTATGGCTACACCTTC	CASSLGLEASYGYTF	.	.	TRBV13	TRBJ1-2	15
TGTGCCAGTAGTATAGTCCCTTGGGGCGTAGAGCCCCAGCATTTT	CASSIVPWGVEPQHF	.	.	TRBV19	TRBJ1-5	15
TGTGCCAGCAGCTTGGTGATAGGCAACGATGAGCAGTTCTTC	CASSLVIGNDEQFF	.	.	TRBV5-4	TRBJ2-1	14
TGTGCCAGCAGTTTATTACGTCTTCAGCCCCAGCATTTT	CASSLLRLQPQHF	.	.	TRBV28	TRBJ1-5	13
TGTGCCAGCAGTTACTCTGCGGGAAGGCATGGCTACACCTTC	CASSYSAGRHGYTF	.	.	TRBV6-5	TRBJ1-2	14